The 28 T cell receptor beta chains reported below all come from one sample, sequenced in a study of blood T cell repertoires in COVID-19. TCRdb's table, derived via immunoSEQ multiplex PCR, lists solely in-frame clones and lacks some. The data show under 250,000 clones, with over 60% seen just once and under 8.5% held by the top ten. Sequencing was performed on peripheral blood. The receptors stem from a woman between 65 and 79 years old with acute or convalescent COVID-19.

The CDR3 spells CSVVGLAAGGYNEQFF. CDR3 DNA sequence: TGCAGCGTTGTTGGACTAGCGGCGGGTGGGTACAATGAGCAGTTCTTC. The V gene is TRBV29-1, the J gene TRBJ2-1; TRBD2 matches at 10 bases. Germline V CDR1 and CDR2: SQVTM, ANQGSEA. CDR3 length: 16 amino acids. V was clipped by 4 bases and J by 4 bases; unmatched bases: 10.

The V and J genes are TRBV19 and TRBJ2-3, with a weak D call TRBD1 (6 bases). CDR3 size: 13 residues. The germline CDR1 and CDR2 sequences are LNHDA and SQIVND (reference sequence). Trimming pared 4 bases from V and 10 bases from J, leaving 15 bases between. CDR3 bases: TGTGCCAGTAGTACTCCACAGGGCACATCGCAGTATTTT. It encodes CASSTPQGTSQYF.

This clone has more than one count but fewer than ten. The rearrangement uses TRBV7-8 and TRBJ2-7; 10 bases are a match to TRBD2. The V and J ends lost 0 bases and 4 bases, in that order; junction bases with no gene match: 6. Germline lookup yields CDR1 SGHVS and CDR2 FQNEAQ. This CDR3 region has 16 residues. CDR3 sequence: CASSLAPSGGAYEQYF. The CDR3 nucleotides read TGTGCCAGCAGCTTAGCGCCCAGCGGGGGGGCGTACGAGCAGTACTTC.

V gene TRBV5-1 combines with J gene TRBJ2-3; TRBD2 matches 7 bases. This CDR3 comprises 14 residues. With V trimmed by 5 bases and J by 1 base, 4 bases remained unmatched. The germline V gene has CDR1 SGHRS and CDR2 YFSETQ. The CDR3 reads CASRVAGGTDTQYF. The DNA for the CDR3 is TGCGCCAGCAGGGTCGCGGGGGGCACAGATACGCAGTATTTT.

This clone was observed many times. Distinct nucleotide sequences in the sample also encode this CDR3. V gene TRBV7-2 combines with J gene TRBJ2-7; a weak D match, TRBD2 (6 bases). Trimming left V 6 bases short and J 1 base short, with 16 bases between. Germline CDR1 is SGHTA and CDR2 is FQGNSA. The length of the CDR3 is 15 residues. This CDR3 reads CASSPTGGLSYEQYF. DNA for the CDR3: TGTGCCAGCAGTCCAACCGGGGGTTTATCCTACGAGCAGTACTTC.

The chain is built from TRBV7-2 and TRBJ1-6; no definite D call. Germline V lookup: CDR1 SGHTA, CDR2 FQGNSA. Trimming shortened V by 4 bases and J by 8 bases, and 9 bases separated the two germline ends. The length of the CDR3 is 13 residues. The CDR3 sequence: CASSSGRDSPLHF. The DNA for the CDR3 is TGTGCCAGCAGCTCCGGGAGAGATTCACCCCTCCACTTT.

This clone occurred once. V usage is TRBV6-6 and J usage is TRBJ1-1; 7 bases align to TRBD1. The junction had 7 bases not matched to a gene; V was cut back by 9 bases and J by 3 bases. CDR1 and CDR2 (germline): MNHNY, SVGAGI (reference sequence). The CDR3 is made up of 13 amino acids. The CDR3 sequence is CASYRGSHTEAFF. The CDR3 DNA follows: TGTGCCAGTTACAGGGGCAGTCACACTGAAGCTTTCTTT.

The rearrangement joins TRBV5-8 to TRBJ2-2; D is uncertain. Between the trimmed V and J ends, which lost 0 bases and 8 bases, there was a span of 11 bases. The CDR3 has 14 amino acids. Germline V gives CDR1 SGHTS, CDR2 YDEGEE. The CDR3 here is CASSLVVARGELFF. In DNA form, the CDR3 reads TGTGCCAGCAGCTTGGTCGTGGCTAGGGGGGAGCTGTTTTTT.

This clone was detected once. The gene calls are TRBV5-1 and TRBJ1-6; the D gene is possibly TRBD1 (5 bases). The V gene's germline CDR1 is SGHRS and CDR2 YFSETQ. CDR3 length equals 16 residues. With 0 bases removed from V and 7 bases from J, the gap between germline ends came to 14 bases. The CDR3 DNA reads TGCGCCAGCAGCTTGGTTTCAGTGGCAGGGAATTCACCCCTCCACTTT. It yields the protein CASSLVSVAGNSPLHF.

This chain joins TRBV5-6 and TRBJ2-1, with 13 bases identical to TRBD2. The CDR3 totals 16 residues. From germline, CDR1 is SGHDT and CDR2 YYEEEE. V lost 4 bases and J lost 4; bases outside the gene matches: 5. Written as DNA, the CDR3 is TGTGCCAGCAGCAAGGGACTAGCGGGGCTTTACAATGAGCAGTTCTTC. Translated: CASSKGLAGLYNEQFF.

This chain links TRBV6-4 with TRBJ1-2; 7 bases are a match to TRBD1. This CDR3 has 15 residues. Per the germline V gene, CDR1 is MRHNA and CDR2 is SNTAGT. V shed 2 bases and J 1 base; nucleotides not matched to a gene: 4. Written as DNA, the CDR3 is TGTGCCAGCAGTGACCCCGGGACAGTTAACTATGGCTACACCTTC. It is translated as CASSDPGTVNYGYTF.

V is TRBV2 and J is TRBJ1-2, with 11 bases that match TRBD1. This CDR3 region has 13 residues. Germline assignment: CDR1 SNHLY and CDR2 FYNNEI. Losses at the gene ends were 4 bases for V and 8 bases for J; bases not matched to a gene: 3. CDR3 loop: CASSVDRGRGYTF. The CDR3 coding sequence is TGTGCCAGCAGTGTGGACAGGGGGCGCGGCTACACCTTC.

The chain recombines TRBV24-1 with TRBJ2-1, with 8 positions matching TRBD1. The CDR3 spans 15 residues. Per germline, CDR1 KGHDR and CDR2 SFDVKD. The trim removed 1 base at V and 8 bases at J, leaving 6 bases unmatched. The CDR3 region has the DNA TGTGCCACCAGTGATTTACAGGGGGACCTTTATGAGCAGTTCTTC. Translating gives CATSDLQGDLYEQFF.

J is TRBJ1-5 and V is TRBV15; D is unresolved. Germline CDR1 LNHNV, CDR2 YYDKDF (reference sequence). The germline V and J ends were trimmed by 1 base and 6 bases, with 13 bases remaining between them. CDR3 size: 15 residues. The CDR3 DNA reads TGTGCCACCAGCAGAGCGAGAGTGTGGAGTCAGCCCCAGCATTTT. This gives the protein CATSRARVWSQPQHF.

The chain carries TRBV30 and TRBJ1-6; 7 positions agree with TRBD1. The junction had 11 bases not matched to a gene; V was cut back by 8 bases and J by 10 bases. This CDR3 comprises 13 residues. Per the germline V gene, CDR1 is GTSNPN and CDR2 is SVGIG (reference sequence). The CDR3 is CAQQPTGESPLHF. CDR3 coding DNA: TGTGCCCAACAGCCAACAGGGGAATCACCCCTCCACTTT.

This clone appeared once. This chain uses TRBV11-2 with TRBJ2-5, with D possibly TRBD1 on 6 matching bases. Trimming stripped 0 bases from V and 3 bases from J, with 8 bases between. The V gene's germline CDR1 is SGHAT and CDR2 FQNNGV. This CDR3 has 14 amino acids. The DNA for the CDR3 is TGTGCCAGCAGCTTAGACAGGGGCAAAGAGACCCAGTACTTC. Translating gives CASSLDRGKETQYF. Supplemented by reference TRBV11-2 and TRBJ2-5, the full variable domain reads EAGVAQSPRYKIIEKRQSVAFWCNPISGHATLYWYQQILGQGPKLLIQFQNNGVVDDSQLPKDRFSAERLKGVDSTLKIQPAKLEDSAVYLCASSLDRGKETQYFGPGTRLLVL.

The chain employs TRBV7-2 and TRBJ1-2; D possibly corresponds to TRBD1 (5 bases). Deletions cut 5 bases from V and 0 bases from J, with 13 bases between. CDR1 SGHTA and CDR2 FQGNSA come from the germline V gene. This CDR3 has 15 residues. The CDR3 DNA is TGTGCCAGCAGCAAAGACAGCACCTCTAACTATGGCTACACCTTC. Translated, it gives CASSKDSTSNYGYTF.

This clone has a count of ten or more. The chain links TRBV27 to TRBJ2-2, with 11 bases identical to TRBD2. The length of the CDR3 is 17 residues. V shed 4 bases and J 0 bases; nucleotides not matched to a gene: 4. Germline assignment: CDR1 MNHEY and CDR2 SMNVEV (reference sequence). The CDR3: CASSSSSGGTNTGELFF. CDR3 nucleotide sequence: TGTGCCAGCAGTTCGTCTAGCGGGGGGACGAACACCGGGGAGCTGTTTTTT.

This clone was recorded a few times. The rearrangement links TRBV6-6 to TRBJ2-7, with 7 bases that match TRBD2. The CDR3 sequence is 13 residues long. In germline, CDR1 is MNHNY, CDR2 SVGAGI (reference sequence). Losses at the gene ends were 7 bases for V and 3 bases for J; bases not matched to a gene: 6. CDR3 sequence: CASTGGGFYEQYF. DNA for the CDR3: TGTGCCAGCACGGGGGGAGGGTTCTACGAGCAGTACTTC.

This clone was seen once. CDR3 sequence (DNA): TGTGCCAGCAGTTACCCGACAGGAGAAAAGTACGAGCAGTACTTC. Translation: CASSYPTGEKYEQYF. V gene TRBV6-2 or TRBV6-3 combines with J gene TRBJ2-7; perhaps TRBD1 as D (6 bases). Germline-derived CDR1 and CDR2 are MNHEY and SVGEGT. The CDR3 has 15 amino acids. Trimming took 2 bases from V and 4 from J, leaving 15 bases between them.

The rearrangement links TRBV7-2 to TRBJ2-7; 9 bases fit TRBD2. Germline trimming cut 0 bases from V and 4 bases from J; bases unmatched to any gene: 4. Germline CDR1 reads SGHTA; CDR2 reads FQGNSA. The CDR3 contains 15 residues. CDR3 in amino acids: CASSLAASGDYEQYF. CDR3 nucleotide sequence: TGTGCCAGCAGCTTAGCGGCTAGCGGGGATTACGAGCAGTACTTC.

The rearrangement joins TRBV9 to TRBJ2-1; 7 nucleotides align to TRBD1. CDR1 and CDR2 (germline): SGDLS, YYNGEE. The length of the CDR3 is 14 residues. V trimming: 1 base; J trimming: 6 bases; junction bases outside the gene matches: 4. The CDR3 is CASSVRDRANEQFF. CDR3 DNA sequence: TGTGCCAGCAGCGTAAGGGACAGAGCCAATGAGCAGTTCTTC.

V usage is TRBV3-1 (or the pseudogene TRBV3-2) and J usage is TRBJ2-1; D is perhaps TRBD1 (5 bases). Germline-derived CDR1 and CDR2 are LGHDT and YNNKEL (reference sequence). The V gene lost 2 bases and the J gene lost 5 bases, with 13 bases spanning the gap. This CDR3 contains 15 residues. CDR3 in amino acids: CASSQIPDRNNEQFF. CDR3 nucleotides: TGTGCCAGCAGCCAAATCCCCGACAGAAACAATGAGCAGTTCTTC.

J is TRBJ2-1 and V is TRBV2; 8 bases are a match to TRBD2. V shed 4 bases, J shed 4 bases, and the junction held 6 bases outside the gene matches. Germline assignment: CDR1 SNHLY and CDR2 FYNNEI. The CDR3 contains 15 residues. The chain's CDR3 is CASSVIAGSYNEQFF. DNA for the CDR3: TGTGCCAGCAGTGTTATAGCGGGGTCTTACAATGAGCAGTTCTTC. Filled out from reference TRBV2 and TRBJ2-1, the complete variable domain reads EPEVTQTPSHQVTQMGQEVILRCVPISNHLYFYWYRQILGQKVEFLVSFYNNEISEKSEIFDDQFSVERPDGSNFTLKIRSTKLEDSAMYFCASSVIAGSYNEQFFGPGTRLTVL.

The V gene is TRBV5-1, the J gene TRBJ2-7; no reliable D call. V dropped 4 bases and J dropped 0 bases, with 14 bases sitting between them. Germline lookup yields CDR1 SGHRS and CDR2 YFSETQ. The CDR3 runs 15 residues. CDR3 DNA: TGCGCCAGCAGCCCATCCGCTGTGAGCTCCTACGAGCAGTACTTC. As protein: CASSPSAVSSYEQYF.

This chain uses TRBV6-7 with TRBJ2-5; 11 bases agree with TRBD1. Being an ORF, TRBV6-7 has a function that is uncertain. With 7 bases clipped from V and 1 base from J, the junction kept 8 bases outside the gene matches. This CDR3 is 16 amino acids long. The CDR3 nucleotides read TGTGCCAGCACCCAGGGGGGGACAGGGGGCCAAGAGACCCAGTACTTC. This translates into CASTQGGTGGQETQYF.

The chain joins TRBV4-2 to TRBJ2-1; 8 bases map to TRBD2. CDR1 is LGHNA, CDR2 YNFKEQ, per germline. The CDR3 spans 19 residues. The trim removed 0 bases at V and 1 base at J, leaving 11 bases unmatched. This chain's CDR3 is CASSQDLLRAGGSYNEQFF. DNA of the CDR3: TGTGCCAGCAGCCAAGATCTACTCAGGGCGGGGGGATCCTACAATGAGCAGTTCTTC.

The V gene is TRBV30, the J gene TRBJ1-2; D unresolved. The CDR3 loop spans 17 amino acids. The V gene lost 2 bases and the J gene lost 8 bases, with 27 bases spanning the gap. In germline, CDR1 is GTSNPN, CDR2 SVGIG (reference sequence). CDR3 coding DNA: TGTGCCTGGAGTTTCATTGAGGGCCGGAGGGTGGGATACGGCTACACCTTC. Translating gives CAWSFIEGRRVGYGYTF.